These 22 T cell receptor beta chains were sequenced from one sample in a study of technical replicates of blood from a handful of donors (dated by TCRdb to the late 2010s). The library was made by the immunoSEQ multiplex PCR assay. Imported from immuneACCESS, the table was reduced by TCRdb to in-frame sequences with V and J called. These copies leave out some clones; in studies compared against another copy, an unresolved V gene accounts for under half, and the cause of the remainder is not known. The sample table holds approximately 88,000 clones, of which 90% to 97% were seen once. The ten largest clonotypes hold 0.31% of the sample. The sequenced material came from T cells isolated from PBMCs. These receptors were taken from a human donor in good health.

J is TRBJ2-3 and V is TRBV5-1, with 7 bases matching TRBD1. Germline V gives CDR1 SGHRS, CDR2 YFSETQ. V dropped 4 bases and J dropped 3; count of bases not matched to a gene: 8. The CDR3 runs to 15 residues. CDR3 protein: CASSEAAGGTDTQYF. The CDR3 nucleotides are TGCGCCAGCAGCGAGGCGGCAGGGGGAACAGATACGCAGTATTTT.

The V gene is TRBV4-1, the J gene TRBJ1-2, with D perhaps matching TRBD1 (5 bases). Trimming removed 3 bases from V and 4 bases from J, with 18 bases in between. Germline V gene data show CDR1 as MGHRA and CDR2 as YSYEKL. The CDR3 is 16 amino acids. The chain's CDR3 is CASSHLAGVGSYGYTF. In DNA form, the CDR3 reads TGCGCCAGCAGCCACCTCGCGGGGGTAGGTAGCTATGGCTACACCTTC.

The chain couples TRBV25-1 to TRBJ1-1; no clear D gene. The germline V gene has CDR1 MGHDK and CDR2 SYGVNS. The length of the CDR3 is 15 residues. V was pared by 2 bases and J by 3 bases, with 13 bases between. The DNA for the CDR3 is TGTGCCAGCAGTGAAGCGGCACCTTTAGACACTGAAGCTTTCTTT. Translating it yields CASSEAAPLDTEAFF. Filled out from reference TRBV25-1 and TRBJ1-1, the complete variable domain reads EADIYQTPRYLVIGTGKKITLECSQTMGHDKMYWYQQDPGMELHLIHYSYGVNSTEKGDLSSESTVSRIRTEHFPLTLESARPSHTSQYLCASSEAAPLDTEAFFGQGTRLTVV.

The chain carries TRBV2 and TRBJ2-7; D gene ambiguous. The CDR3 has 13 amino acids. The germline V and J ends were trimmed by 3 bases and 5 bases, with 11 bases remaining between them. From germline, CDR1 is SNHLY and CDR2 FYNNEI. This chain's CDR3 is CASSDGLSNEQYF. For the CDR3, the DNA is TGTGCCAGCAGTGATGGGCTAAGCAACGAGCAGTACTTC.

This sequence joins TRBV13 and TRBJ1-1; unclear D gene. The V end was cut by 5 bases, the J end by 7 bases, with 8 bases between. This CDR3 is built from 11 residues. The V gene's germline CDR1 is PRHDT and CDR2 FYEKMQ (reference sequence). This chain's CDR3 is CASSPRVEAFF. The CDR3, as DNA: TGTGCCAGCAGCCCCCGGGTTGAAGCTTTCTTT. Supplemented by reference TRBV13 and TRBJ1-1, the full variable domain reads AAGVIQSPRHLIKEKRETATLKCYPIPRHDTVYWYQQGPGQDPQFLISFYEKMQSDKGSIPDRFSAQQFSDYHSELNMSSLELGDSALYFCASSPRVEAFFGQGTRLTVV.

The chain joins TRBV28 to TRBJ2-5; no reliable D call. This CDR3 region has 15 residues. V dropped 5 bases and J dropped 2 bases, with 15 bases sitting between them. Germline V gene sequence: CDR1 MDHEN, CDR2 SYDVKM. The CDR3 DNA reads as TGTGCCAGCAGTGGGCGCTACTCCTCTCAAGAGACCCAGTACTTC. Translated, it gives CASSGRYSSQETQYF.

The gene calls are TRBV11-3 and TRBJ1-5; TRBD1 agrees at 7 bases. The germline gives CDR1 SGHNT, CDR2 YENEEA. The CDR3 has 15 amino acids. The J segment lost 3 bases and the V segment lost 1 base, leaving 3 bases of the junction unmatched. Written as DNA, the CDR3 is TGTGCCAGCAGCTTAGGACAGGGAACCAATCAGCCCCAGCATTTT. Residues: CASSLGQGTNQPQHF.

The rearrangement links TRBV7-9 to TRBJ2-1, with 9 bases matching TRBD2. V was clipped by 6 bases and J by 7 bases; unmatched bases: 7. Germline V gene lookup returns CDR1 SEHNR and CDR2 FQNEAQ (reference sequence). This CDR3 has 14 amino acids. CDR3 nucleotides: TGTGCCAGCAGGGTAGCGGGAGATTGGAATGAGCAGTTCTTC. It yields the protein CASRVAGDWNEQFF.

The chain links TRBV13 to TRBJ2-7; tentative D call: TRBD2 (5 bases). Trimming shortened V by 4 bases and J by 2 bases, and 9 bases separated the two germline ends. CDR3 size: 13 residues. Germline loops: CDR1 PRHDT, CDR2 FYEKMQ (reference sequence). The CDR3 DNA is TGTGCCAGCAGCTCACGACTACCCTACGAGCAGTACTTC. Residues: CASSSRLPYEQYF.

The chain recombines TRBV6-5 with TRBJ2-1; TRBD1 might be the D (6 bases). This CDR3 has 15 amino acids. Trimming took off 0 bases at V and 8 bases at J, with 14 bases between the two ends. Germline assignment: CDR1 MNHEY and CDR2 SVGAGI. The CDR3 DNA follows: TGTGCCAGCAGTTACTCGAGGGGGTTGCGGGATGAGCAGTTCTTC. It is translated as CASSYSRGLRDEQFF.

V and J are TRBV9 and TRBJ2-7, with TRBD1 matching 9 bases. The CDR3 spans 16 residues. Trimming removed 4 bases from V and 3 bases from J; junction bases left unmatched: 11. CDR1 is SGDLS, CDR2 YYNGEE, per germline. The CDR3 sequence is CASSKGQGPVNYEQYF. Written as DNA, the CDR3 is TGTGCCAGCAGCAAAGGACAGGGGCCAGTCAACTACGAGCAGTACTTC.

The V gene is TRBV7-2, the J gene TRBJ1-2; 8 bases line up with TRBD1. The V and J ends lost 1 base and 3 bases, in that order; junction bases with no gene match: 7. This CDR3 spans 16 amino acids. Germline CDR1 is SGHTA and CDR2 is FQGNSA. The CDR3 sequence: CASSLEAADRDYGYTF. The CDR3 nucleotides read TGTGCCAGCAGCTTAGAGGCAGCGGACAGGGACTATGGCTACACCTTC.

The V call is TRBV9, the J call TRBJ2-1, with 9 bases fitting TRBD2. V trimming: 4 bases; J trimming: 6 bases; junction bases outside the gene matches: 17. CDR1 and CDR2 from the germline V gene are SGDLS and YYNGEE. The CDR3 covers 18 residues. In nucleotides, the CDR3 is TGTGCCAGCAGCCCAGCCCCGTCTCAGCGGGAGGATTTCAATGAGCAGTTCTTC. Translation: CASSPAPSQREDFNEQFF.

The chain recombines TRBV9 with TRBJ1-1, with D possibly being TRBD1 (5 bases). The CDR3 has 12 residues. V lost 4 bases, J lost 1 base, and 5 bases lay in between. CDR1 and CDR2 from the germline V gene are SGDLS and YYNGEE. The CDR3 DNA is TGTGCCAGCAGCACAGGGAACACTGAAGCTTTCTTT. As protein: CASSTGNTEAFF.

The V and J genes are TRBV28 and TRBJ2-7; 11 nucleotides match TRBD1. J was trimmed by 0 bases and V by 8 bases; bases with no gene match: 0. The CDR3 contains 13 residues. Germline V gene lookup returns CDR1 MDHEN and CDR2 SYDVKM. CDR3 amino acids: CASGTGGSYEQYF. CDR3 nucleotides: TGTGCCAGCGGGACAGGGGGCTCCTACGAGCAGTACTTC. Using reference TRBV28 and TRBJ2-7 for the parts outside the CDR3, the full variable domain is DVKVTQSSRYLVKRTGEKVFLECVQDMDHENMFWYRQDPGLGLRLIYFSYDVKMKEKGDIPEGYSVSREKKERFSLILESASTNQTSMYLCASGTGGSYEQYFGPGTRLTVT.

The rearrangement uses TRBV18 and TRBJ1-1, with D uncertain. The CDR3 covers 14 residues. V was trimmed by 5 bases and J by 1 base, leaving 11 bases between them. Germline CDR1 and CDR2: KGHSH and LQKENI. The CDR3: CASSAMTGNTEAFF. The DNA of the CDR3 is TGTGCCAGCTCAGCGATGACGGGGAACACTGAAGCTTTCTTT.

This clone was picked up a small number of times. This chain joins TRBV30 and TRBJ1-1; no clear D gene. Trimming took 4 bases from V and 9 from J, leaving 3 bases between them. From germline, CDR1 is GTSNPN and CDR2 SVGIG (reference sequence). This CDR3 spans 8 amino acids. The CDR3 coding sequence is TGTGCCTGGAATAAAGCTTTCTTT. This translates into CAWNKAFF. The variable domain in full, completed from reference TRBV30 and TRBJ1-1, reads SQTIHQWPATLVQPVGSPLSLECTVEGTSNPNLYWYRQAAGRGLQLLFYSVGIGQISSEVPQNLSASRPQDRQFILSSKKLLLSDSGFYLCAWNKAFFGQGTRLTVV.

V is TRBV9 and J is TRBJ1-1, with D perhaps TRBD1 (5 bases). CDR1 is SGDLS and CDR2 is YYNGEE in the germline V gene. With 3 bases removed from V and 1 base from J, the gap between germline ends came to 10 bases. There are 14 residues in the CDR3. The CDR3 DNA reads as TGTGCCAGCAGCGAGGGGCGAGAGAACACTGAAGCTTTCTTT. Translation: CASSEGRENTEAFF.

This chain uses TRBV27 with TRBJ2-3; D is uncertain. CDR1 and CDR2 (germline): MNHEY, SMNVEV (reference sequence). CDR3 length: 12 amino acids. Trimming removed 6 bases from V and 6 bases from J, with 10 bases in between. The CDR3 region has the DNA TGTGCCAGCAGGACTGACCCCGATACGCAGTATTTT. It yields the protein CASRTDPDTQYF.

This clone was detected only once. The chain uses TRBV6-5 and TRBJ2-3; D unclear. Trimming shortened V by 1 base and J by 0 bases, and 8 bases separated the two germline ends. CDR1 is MNHEY and CDR2 is SVGAGI in the germline V gene. This CDR3 is 15 amino acids long. CDR3 in DNA: TGTGCCAGCAGTTACTGGCTTTCCAGCACAGATACGCAGTATTTT. Its protein is CASSYWLSSTDTQYF.

The rearrangement uses TRBV27 and TRBJ1-4, with 9 bases matching TRBD1. Germline V gene data show CDR1 as MNHEY and CDR2 as SMNVEV (reference sequence). The CDR3 consists of 18 residues. Trimming at V came to 5 bases and at J to 8 bases, leaving 18 bases not matched to a gene. CDR3 nucleotides: TGTGCCAGCAGTACCCGCTTACGAGCCGGGACAGGGTGGGAAAAACTGTTTTTT. Translation: CASSTRLRAGTGWEKLFF.

The chain employs TRBV6-5 and TRBJ2-6; D is ambiguous. Trimming left V 2 bases short and J 0 bases short, with 8 bases between. Germline CDR1 reads MNHEY; CDR2 reads SVGAGI. The length of the CDR3 is 16 residues. In nucleotides, the CDR3 is TGTGCCAGCAGTTACGGTCAGATCTCTGGGGCCAACGTCCTGACTTTC. It is translated as CASSYGQISGANVLTF.